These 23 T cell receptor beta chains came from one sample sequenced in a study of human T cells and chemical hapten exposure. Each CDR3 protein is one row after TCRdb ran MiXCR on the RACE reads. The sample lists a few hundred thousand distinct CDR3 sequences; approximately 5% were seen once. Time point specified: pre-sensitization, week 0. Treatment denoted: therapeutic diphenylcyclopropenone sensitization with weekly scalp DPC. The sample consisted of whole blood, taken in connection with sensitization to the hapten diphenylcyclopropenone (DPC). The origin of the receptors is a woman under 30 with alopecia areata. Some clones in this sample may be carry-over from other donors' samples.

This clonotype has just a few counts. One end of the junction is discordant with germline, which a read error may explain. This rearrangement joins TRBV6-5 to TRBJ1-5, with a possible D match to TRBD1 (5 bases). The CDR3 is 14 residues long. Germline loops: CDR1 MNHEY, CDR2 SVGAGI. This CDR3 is CASSLGGSYQPQHF. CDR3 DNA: TGTGCCAGCAGTTTGGGGGGTAGCTATCAGCCCCAGCATTTT.

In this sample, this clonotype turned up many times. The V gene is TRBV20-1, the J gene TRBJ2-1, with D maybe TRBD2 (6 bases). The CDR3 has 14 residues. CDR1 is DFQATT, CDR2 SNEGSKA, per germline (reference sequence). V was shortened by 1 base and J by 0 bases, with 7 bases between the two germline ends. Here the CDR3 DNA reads TGCAGTGCTAGAGCCGGGAGCTCCTACAATGAGCAGTTCTTC. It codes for CSARAGSSYNEQFF.

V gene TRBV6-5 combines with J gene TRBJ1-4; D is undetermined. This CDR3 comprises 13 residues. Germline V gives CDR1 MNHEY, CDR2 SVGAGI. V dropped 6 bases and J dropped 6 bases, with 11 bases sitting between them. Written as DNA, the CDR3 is TGTGCCAGCAGGGACTTTGCGGATGAAAAACTGTTTTTT. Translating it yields CASRDFADEKLFF.

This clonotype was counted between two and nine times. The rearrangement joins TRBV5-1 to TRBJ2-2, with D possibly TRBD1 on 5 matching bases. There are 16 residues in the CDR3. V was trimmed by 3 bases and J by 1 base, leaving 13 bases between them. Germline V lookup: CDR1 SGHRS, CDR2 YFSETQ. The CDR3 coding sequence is TGCGCCAGCAGCTCGGTGTTGGGGCTGAACACCGGGGAGCTGTTTTTT. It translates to CASSSVLGLNTGELFF.

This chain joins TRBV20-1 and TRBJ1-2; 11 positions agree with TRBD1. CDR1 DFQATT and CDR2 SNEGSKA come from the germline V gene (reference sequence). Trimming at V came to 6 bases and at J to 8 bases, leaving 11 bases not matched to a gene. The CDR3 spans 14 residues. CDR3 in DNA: TGCAGTGCCGCGGGGACAGGGGGTACTCGGGGCTACACCTTC. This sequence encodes CSAAGTGGTRGYTF.

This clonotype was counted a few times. CDR3 region: CASSPALAKNIQYF. Written as DNA, the CDR3 is TGTGCCAGCAGCCCGGCGCTAGCCAAAAACATTCAGTACTTC. This chain joins TRBV7-2 and TRBJ2-4; D remains unclear. The CDR3 extends over 14 amino acids. CDR1 and CDR2 from the germline V gene are SGHTA and FQGNSA. V lost 5 bases and J 0 bases, leaving 8 bases between the germline ends.

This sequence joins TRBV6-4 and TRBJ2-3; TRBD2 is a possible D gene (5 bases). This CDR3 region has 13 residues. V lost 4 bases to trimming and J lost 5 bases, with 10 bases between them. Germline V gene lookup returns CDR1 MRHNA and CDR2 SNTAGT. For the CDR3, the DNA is TGTGCCAGCAGTGCGGACTTGAGAGATACGCAGTATTTT. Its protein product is CASSADLRDTQYF.

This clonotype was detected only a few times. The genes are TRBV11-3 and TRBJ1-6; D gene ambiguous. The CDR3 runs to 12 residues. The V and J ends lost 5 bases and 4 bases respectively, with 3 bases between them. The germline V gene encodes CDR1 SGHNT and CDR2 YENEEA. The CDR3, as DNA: TGTGCCAGCAGCAATTATAATTCACCCCTCCACTTT. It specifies CASSNYNSPLHF.

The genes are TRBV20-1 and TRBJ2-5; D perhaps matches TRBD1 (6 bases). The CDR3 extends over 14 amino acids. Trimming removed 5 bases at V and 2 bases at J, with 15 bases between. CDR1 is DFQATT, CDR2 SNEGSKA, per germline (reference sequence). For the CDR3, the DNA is TGCAGTGCTTTCCTGGACAGCCGTCAAGAGACCCAGTACTTC. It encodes CSAFLDSRQETQYF.

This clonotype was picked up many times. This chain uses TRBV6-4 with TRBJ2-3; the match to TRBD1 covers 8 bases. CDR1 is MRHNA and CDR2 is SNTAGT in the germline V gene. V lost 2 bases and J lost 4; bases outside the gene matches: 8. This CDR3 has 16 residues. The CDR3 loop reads CASSDGPGGGSDTQYF. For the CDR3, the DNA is TGTGCCAGCAGTGACGGCCCAGGGGGCGGATCAGATACGCAGTATTTT.

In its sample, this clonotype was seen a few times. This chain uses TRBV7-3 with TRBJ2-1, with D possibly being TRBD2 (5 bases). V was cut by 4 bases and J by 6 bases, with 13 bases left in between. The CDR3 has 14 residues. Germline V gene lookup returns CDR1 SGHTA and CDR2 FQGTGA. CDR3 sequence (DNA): TGTGCCAGCAGCTCCCGTGGAGGTGCCAATGAGCAGTTCTTC. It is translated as CASSSRGGANEQFF.

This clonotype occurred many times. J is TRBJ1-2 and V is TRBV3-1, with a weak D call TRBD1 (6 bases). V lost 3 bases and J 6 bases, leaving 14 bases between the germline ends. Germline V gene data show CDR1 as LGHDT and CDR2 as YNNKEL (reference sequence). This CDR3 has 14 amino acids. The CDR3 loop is CASSHKDRWDGYTF. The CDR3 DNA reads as TGTGCCAGCAGCCACAAGGACAGATGGGATGGCTACACCTTC.

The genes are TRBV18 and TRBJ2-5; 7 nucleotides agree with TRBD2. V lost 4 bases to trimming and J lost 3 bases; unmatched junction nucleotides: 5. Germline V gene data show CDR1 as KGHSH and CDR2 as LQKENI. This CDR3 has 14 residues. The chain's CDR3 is CASSRSGNEETQYF. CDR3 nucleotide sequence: TGTGCCAGCTCACGCAGCGGGAATGAAGAGACCCAGTACTTC.

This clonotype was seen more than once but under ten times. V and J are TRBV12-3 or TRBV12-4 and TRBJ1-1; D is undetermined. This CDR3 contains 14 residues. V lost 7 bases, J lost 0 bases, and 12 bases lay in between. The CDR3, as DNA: TGTGCCAGCAACTCACAGAGTATGAACACTGAAGCTTTCTTT. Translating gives CASNSQSMNTEAFF.

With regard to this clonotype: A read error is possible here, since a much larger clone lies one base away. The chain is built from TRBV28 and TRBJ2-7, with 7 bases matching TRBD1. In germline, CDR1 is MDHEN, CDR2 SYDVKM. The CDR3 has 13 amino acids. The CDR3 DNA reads TGTGCCAGCAGCTCGACAGGGTCCTACGAGCGGTACTTC. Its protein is CASSSTGSYERYF.

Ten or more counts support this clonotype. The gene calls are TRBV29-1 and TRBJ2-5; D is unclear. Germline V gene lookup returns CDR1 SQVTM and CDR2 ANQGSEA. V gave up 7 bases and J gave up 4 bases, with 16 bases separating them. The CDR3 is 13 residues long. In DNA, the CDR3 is TGCAGCGCCCACCGAGCTTTGGCAGAGACCCAGTACTTC. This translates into CSAHRALAETQYF.

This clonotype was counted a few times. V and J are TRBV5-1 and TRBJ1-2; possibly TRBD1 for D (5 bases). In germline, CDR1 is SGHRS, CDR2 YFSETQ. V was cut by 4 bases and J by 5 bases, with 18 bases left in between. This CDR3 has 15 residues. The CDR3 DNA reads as TGCGCCAGCAGCCGCGGGGGGATCTTAGGGTATGGCTACACCTTC. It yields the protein CASSRGGILGYGYTF.

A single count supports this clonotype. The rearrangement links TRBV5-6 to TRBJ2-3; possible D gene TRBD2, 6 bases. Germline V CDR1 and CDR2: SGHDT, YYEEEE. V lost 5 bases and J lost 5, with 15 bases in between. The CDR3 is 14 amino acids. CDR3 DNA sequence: TGTGCCAGCAGTTACGGGGGAACCCTAGATACGCAGTATTTT. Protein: CASSYGGTLDTQYF.

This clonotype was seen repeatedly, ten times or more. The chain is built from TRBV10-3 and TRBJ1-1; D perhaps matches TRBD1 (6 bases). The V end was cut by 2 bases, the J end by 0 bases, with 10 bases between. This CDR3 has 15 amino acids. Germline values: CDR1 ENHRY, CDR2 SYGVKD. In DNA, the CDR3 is TGTGCCATCAGTGAGACCGGGACACTGAACACTGAAGCTTTCTTT. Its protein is CAISETGTLNTEAFF.

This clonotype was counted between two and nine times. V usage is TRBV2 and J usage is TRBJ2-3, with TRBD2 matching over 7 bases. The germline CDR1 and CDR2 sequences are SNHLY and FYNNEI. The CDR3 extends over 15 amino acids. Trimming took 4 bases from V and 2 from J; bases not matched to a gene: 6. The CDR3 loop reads CASSVGLAATDTQYF. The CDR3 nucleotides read TGTGCCAGCAGTGTCGGGCTAGCGGCCACAGATACGCAGTATTTT.

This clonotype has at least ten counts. The CDR3 coding sequence is TGTGCCAGCAGCCCTGGGGAGGGCCGAGGTAGCAATCAGCCCCAGCATTTT. Its protein is CASSPGEGRGSNQPQHF. This chain connects TRBV7-2 to TRBJ1-5; D uncertain. CDR1 and CDR2 (germline): SGHTA, FQGNSA. V was clipped by 5 bases and J by 0 bases, with 17 bases between them. CDR3 length equals 17 residues.

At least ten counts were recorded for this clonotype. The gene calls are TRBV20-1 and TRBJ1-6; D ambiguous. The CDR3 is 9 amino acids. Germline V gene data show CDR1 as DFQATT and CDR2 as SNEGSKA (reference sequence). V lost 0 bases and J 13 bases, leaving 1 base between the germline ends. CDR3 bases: TGCAGTGCTAGAGAGCCCCTCCACTTT. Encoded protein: CSAREPLHF.

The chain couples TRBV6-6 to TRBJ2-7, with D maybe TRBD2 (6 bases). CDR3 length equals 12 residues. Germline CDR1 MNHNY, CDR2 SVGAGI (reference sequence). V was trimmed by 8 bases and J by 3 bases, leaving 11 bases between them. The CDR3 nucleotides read TGTGCCAGCGGAGGGTACGGCTACGAGCAGTACTTC. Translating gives CASGGYGYEQYF.